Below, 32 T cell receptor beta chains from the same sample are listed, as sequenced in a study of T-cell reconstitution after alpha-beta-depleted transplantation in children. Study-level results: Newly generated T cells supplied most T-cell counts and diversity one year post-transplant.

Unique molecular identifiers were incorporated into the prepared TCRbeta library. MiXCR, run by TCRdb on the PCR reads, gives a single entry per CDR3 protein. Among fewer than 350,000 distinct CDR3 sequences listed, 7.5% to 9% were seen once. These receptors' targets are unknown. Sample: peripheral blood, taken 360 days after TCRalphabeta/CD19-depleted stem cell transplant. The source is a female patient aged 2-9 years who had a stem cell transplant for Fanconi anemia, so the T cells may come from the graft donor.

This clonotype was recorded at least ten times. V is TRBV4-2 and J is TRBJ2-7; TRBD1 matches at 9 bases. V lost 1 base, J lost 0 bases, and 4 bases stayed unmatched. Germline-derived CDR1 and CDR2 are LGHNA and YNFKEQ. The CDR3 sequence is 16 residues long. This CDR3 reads CASSQAETGGSYEQYF. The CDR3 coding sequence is TGTGCCAGCAGCCAAGCGGAGACAGGGGGCTCCTACGAGCAGTACTTC.

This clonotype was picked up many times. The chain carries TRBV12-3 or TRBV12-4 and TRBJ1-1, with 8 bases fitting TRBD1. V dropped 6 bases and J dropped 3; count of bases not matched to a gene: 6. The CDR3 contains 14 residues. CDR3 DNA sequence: TGTGCCAGCAGGGACAGGGAGGTTGACACTGAAGCTTTCTTT. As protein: CASRDREVDTEAFF.

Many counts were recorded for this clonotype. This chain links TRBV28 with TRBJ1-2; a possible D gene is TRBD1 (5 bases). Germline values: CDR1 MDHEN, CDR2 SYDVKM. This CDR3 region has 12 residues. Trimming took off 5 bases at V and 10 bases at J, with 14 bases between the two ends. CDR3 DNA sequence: TGTGCCAGCAGTCTCCTCCCAGGGATCTACACCTTC. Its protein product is CASSLLPGIYTF.

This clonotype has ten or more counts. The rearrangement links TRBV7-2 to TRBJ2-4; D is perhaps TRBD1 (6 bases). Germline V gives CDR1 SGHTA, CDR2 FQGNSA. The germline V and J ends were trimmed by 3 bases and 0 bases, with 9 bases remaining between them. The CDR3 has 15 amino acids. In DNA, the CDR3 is TGTGCCAGCAGCTTGGGGGCGGGAGCCAAAAACATTCAGTACTTC. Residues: CASSLGAGAKNIQYF.

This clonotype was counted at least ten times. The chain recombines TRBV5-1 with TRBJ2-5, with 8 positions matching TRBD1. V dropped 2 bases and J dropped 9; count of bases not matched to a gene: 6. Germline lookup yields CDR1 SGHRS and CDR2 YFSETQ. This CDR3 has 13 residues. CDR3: CASSFQGAGAQYF. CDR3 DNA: TGCGCCAGCAGCTTCCAGGGGGCCGGGGCCCAGTACTTC.

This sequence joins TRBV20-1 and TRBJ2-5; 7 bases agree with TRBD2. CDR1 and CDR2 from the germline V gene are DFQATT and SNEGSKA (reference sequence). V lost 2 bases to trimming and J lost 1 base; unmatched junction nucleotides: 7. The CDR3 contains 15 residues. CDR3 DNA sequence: TGCAGTGCTAGAAAGGCGGGGGTTCTCCAAGAGACCCAGTACTTC. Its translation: CSARKAGVLQETQYF.

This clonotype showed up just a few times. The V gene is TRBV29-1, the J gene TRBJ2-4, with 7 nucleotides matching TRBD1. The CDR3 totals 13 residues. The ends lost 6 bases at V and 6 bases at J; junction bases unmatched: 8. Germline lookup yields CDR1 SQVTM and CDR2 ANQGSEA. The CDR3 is CSVSDRVGNIQYF. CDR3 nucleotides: TGCAGCGTAAGCGACAGGGTTGGAAACATTCAGTACTTC.

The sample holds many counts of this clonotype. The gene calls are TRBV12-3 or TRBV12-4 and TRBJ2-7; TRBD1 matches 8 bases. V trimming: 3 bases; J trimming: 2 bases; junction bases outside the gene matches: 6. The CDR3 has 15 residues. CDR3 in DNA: TGTGCCAGCAGTTTCGGACAGGGTTCGGCCTACGAGCAGTACTTC. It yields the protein CASSFGQGSAYEQYF.

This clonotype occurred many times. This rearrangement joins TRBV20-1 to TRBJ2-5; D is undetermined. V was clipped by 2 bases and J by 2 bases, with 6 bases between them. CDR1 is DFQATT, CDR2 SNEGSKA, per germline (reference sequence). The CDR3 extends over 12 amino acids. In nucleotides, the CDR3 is TGCAGTGCTAGATCTGCGCAAGAGACCCAGTACTTC. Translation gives CSARSAQETQYF.

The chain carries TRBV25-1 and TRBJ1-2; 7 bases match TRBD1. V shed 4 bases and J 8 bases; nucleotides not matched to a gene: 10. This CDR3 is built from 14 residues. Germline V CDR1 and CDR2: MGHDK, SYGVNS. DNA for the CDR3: TGTGCCAGCAGTGCCTTGGGACAGCGAGGGGGCTACACCTTC. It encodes CASSALGQRGGYTF.

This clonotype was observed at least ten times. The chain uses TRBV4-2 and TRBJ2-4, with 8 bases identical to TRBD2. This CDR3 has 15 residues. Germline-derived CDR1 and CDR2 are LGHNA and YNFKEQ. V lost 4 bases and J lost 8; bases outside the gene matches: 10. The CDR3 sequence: CASSRPGGVADIQYF. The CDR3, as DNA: TGTGCCAGCAGCCGGCCCGGGGGGGTAGCGGACATTCAGTACTTC.

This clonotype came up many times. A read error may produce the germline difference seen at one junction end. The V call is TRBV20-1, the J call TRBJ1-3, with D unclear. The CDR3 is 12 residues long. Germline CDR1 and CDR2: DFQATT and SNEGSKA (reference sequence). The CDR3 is CSAPSGGYTIYF. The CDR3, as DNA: TGCAGTGCCCCGTCCGGTGGATACACCATATATTTT.

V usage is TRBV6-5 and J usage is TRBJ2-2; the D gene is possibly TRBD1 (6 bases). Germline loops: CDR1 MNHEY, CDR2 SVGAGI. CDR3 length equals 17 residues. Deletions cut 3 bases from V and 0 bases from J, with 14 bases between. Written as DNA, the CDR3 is TGTGCCAGCAGTTATTGGGGACACCATCCGAACACCGGGGAGCTGTTTTTT. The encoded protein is CASSYWGHHPNTGELFF.

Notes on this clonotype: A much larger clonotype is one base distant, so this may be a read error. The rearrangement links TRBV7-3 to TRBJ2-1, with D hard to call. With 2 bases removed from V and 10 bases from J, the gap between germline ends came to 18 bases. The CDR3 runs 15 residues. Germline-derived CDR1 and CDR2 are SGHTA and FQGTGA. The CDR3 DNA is TGTGCCAGCAGCTTAGCTTCTACATCCCTCAAGGAGCAGTTCTTC. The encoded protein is CASSLASTSLKEQFF.

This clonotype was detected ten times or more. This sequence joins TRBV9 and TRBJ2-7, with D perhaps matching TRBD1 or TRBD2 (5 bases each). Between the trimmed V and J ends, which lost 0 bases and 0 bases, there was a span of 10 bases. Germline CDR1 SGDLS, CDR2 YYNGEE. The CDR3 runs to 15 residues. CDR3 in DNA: TGTGCCAGCAGCGTAGCGGGGACGGGCTCCTACGAGCAGTACTTC. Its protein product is CASSVAGTGSYEQYF.

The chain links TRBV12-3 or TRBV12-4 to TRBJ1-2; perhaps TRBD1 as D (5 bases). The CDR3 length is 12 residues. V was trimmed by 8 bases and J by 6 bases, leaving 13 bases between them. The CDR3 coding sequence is TGTGCCAGCTCTTTTGGGGGTGATGGCTACACCTTC. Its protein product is CASSFGGDGYTF.

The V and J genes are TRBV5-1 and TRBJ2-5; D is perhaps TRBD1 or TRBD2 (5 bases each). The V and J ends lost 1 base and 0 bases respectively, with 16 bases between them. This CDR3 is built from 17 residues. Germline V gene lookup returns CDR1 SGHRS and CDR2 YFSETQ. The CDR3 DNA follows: TGCGCCAGCAGCTTGATGGGTCCGGGGACGTACCAAGAGACCCAGTACTTC. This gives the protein CASSLMGPGTYQETQYF.

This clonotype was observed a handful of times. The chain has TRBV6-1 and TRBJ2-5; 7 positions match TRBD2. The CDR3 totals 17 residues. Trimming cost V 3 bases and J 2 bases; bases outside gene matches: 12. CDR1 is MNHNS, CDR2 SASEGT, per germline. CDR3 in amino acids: CASSEFVLSGEQETQYF. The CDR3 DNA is TGTGCCAGCAGTGAGTTCGTGTTGAGCGGGGAGCAAGAGACCCAGTACTTC.

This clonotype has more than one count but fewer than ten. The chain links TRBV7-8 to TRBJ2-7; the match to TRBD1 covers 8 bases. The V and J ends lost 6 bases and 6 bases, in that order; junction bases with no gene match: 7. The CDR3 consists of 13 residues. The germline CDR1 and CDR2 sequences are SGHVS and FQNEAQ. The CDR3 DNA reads TGTGCCAGCAGTAAAATCCAGGGGGCCGAGCAGTACGTC. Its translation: CASSKIQGAEQYV.

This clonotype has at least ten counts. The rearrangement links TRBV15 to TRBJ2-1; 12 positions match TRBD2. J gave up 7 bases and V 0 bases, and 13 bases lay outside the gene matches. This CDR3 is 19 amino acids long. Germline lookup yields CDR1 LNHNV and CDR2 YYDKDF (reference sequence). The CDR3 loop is CATSREWLAGGSGLNEQFF. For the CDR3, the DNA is TGTGCCACCAGCAGAGAGTGGCTAGCGGGGGGGTCTGGGCTTAATGAGCAGTTCTTC.

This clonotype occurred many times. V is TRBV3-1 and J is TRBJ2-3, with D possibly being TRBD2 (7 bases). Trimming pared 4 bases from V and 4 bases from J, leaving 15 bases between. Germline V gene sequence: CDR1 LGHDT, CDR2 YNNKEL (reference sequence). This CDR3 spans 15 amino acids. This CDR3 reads CASSRGGAQADTQYF. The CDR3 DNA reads TGTGCCAGCAGCCGAGGGGGGGCCCAGGCAGATACGCAGTATTTT.

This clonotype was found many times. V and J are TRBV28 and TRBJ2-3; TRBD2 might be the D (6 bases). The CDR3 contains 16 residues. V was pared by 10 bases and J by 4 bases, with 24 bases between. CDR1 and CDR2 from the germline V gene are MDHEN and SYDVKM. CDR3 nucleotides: TGTGCCACCTCACCCATCGCGGGGTTTTACTCAGATACGCAGTATTTT. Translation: CATSPIAGFYSDTQYF.

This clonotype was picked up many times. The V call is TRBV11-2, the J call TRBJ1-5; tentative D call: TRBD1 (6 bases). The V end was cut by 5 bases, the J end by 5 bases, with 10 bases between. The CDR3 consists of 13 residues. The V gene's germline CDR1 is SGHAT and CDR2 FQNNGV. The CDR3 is CASSRQADQPQHF. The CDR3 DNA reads TGTGCCAGCAGCCGACAGGCCGATCAGCCCCAGCATTTT.

The CDR3 loop reads CSAGTSGAVGEQYF. The CDR3 region has the DNA TGCAGTGCCGGGACTAGCGGCGCCGTGGGGGAGCAGTACTTC. V gene TRBV20-1 combines with J gene TRBJ2-7; TRBD2 matches at 11 bases. J lost 7 bases, V lost 6 bases, and 11 bases had no gene match. CDR1 is DFQATT and CDR2 is SNEGSKA in the germline V gene (reference sequence). CDR3 length equals 14 residues.

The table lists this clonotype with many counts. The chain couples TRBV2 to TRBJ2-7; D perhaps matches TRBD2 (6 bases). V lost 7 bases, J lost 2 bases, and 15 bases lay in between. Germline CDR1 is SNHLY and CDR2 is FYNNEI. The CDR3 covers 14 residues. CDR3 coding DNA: TGTGCCAGCATTACTGGTACGGGGGCCTACGAGCAGTACTTC. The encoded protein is CASITGTGAYEQYF. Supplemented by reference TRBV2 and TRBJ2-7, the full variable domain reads EPEVTQTPSHQVTQMGQEVILRCVPISNHLYFYWYRQILGQKVEFLVSFYNNEISEKSEIFDDQFSVERPDGSNFTLKIRSTKLEDSAMYFCASITGTGAYEQYFGPGTRLTVT.

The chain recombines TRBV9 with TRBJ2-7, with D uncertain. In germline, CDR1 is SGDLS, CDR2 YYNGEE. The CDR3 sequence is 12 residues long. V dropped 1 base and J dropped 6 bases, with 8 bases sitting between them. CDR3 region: CASSVLVREQYV. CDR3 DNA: TGTGCCAGCAGCGTACTGGTGCGCGAGCAGTACGTC.

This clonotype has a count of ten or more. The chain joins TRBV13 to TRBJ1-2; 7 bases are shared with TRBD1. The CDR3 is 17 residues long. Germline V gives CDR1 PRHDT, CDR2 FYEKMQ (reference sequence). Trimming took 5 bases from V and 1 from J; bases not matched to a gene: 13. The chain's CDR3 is CASSLWDSRESNYGYTF. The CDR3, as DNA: TGTGCCAGCAGCCTCTGGGACAGTCGCGAAAGTAACTATGGCTACACCTTC.

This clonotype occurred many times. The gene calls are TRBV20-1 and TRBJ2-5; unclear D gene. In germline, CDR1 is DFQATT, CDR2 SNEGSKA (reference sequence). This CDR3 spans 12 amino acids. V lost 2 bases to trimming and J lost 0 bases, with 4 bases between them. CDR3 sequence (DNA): TGCAGTGCTAGACACAACCAAGAGACCCAGTACTTC. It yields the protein CSARHNQETQYF.

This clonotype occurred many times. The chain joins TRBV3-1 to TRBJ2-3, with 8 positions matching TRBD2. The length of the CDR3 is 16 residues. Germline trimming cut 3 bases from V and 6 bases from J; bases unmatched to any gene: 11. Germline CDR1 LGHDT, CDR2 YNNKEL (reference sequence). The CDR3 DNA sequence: TGTGCCAGCAGCCATCATAGCGGGACCGCAGGGGATACGCAGTATTTT. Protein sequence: CASSHHSGTAGDTQYF.

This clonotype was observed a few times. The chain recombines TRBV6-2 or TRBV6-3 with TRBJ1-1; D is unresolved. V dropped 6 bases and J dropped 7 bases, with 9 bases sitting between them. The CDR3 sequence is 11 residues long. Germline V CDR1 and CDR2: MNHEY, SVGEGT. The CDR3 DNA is TGTGCCAGCAGCGCTCCGGATGAAGCTTTCTTT. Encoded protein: CASSAPDEAFF.

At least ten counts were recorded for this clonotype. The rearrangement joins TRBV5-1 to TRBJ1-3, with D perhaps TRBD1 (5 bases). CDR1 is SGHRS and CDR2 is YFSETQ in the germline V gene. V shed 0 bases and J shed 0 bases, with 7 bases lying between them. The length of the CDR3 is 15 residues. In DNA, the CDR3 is TGCGCCAGCAGCTTGGACAGGAGCTCTGGAAACACCATATATTTT. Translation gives CASSLDRSSGNTIYF.

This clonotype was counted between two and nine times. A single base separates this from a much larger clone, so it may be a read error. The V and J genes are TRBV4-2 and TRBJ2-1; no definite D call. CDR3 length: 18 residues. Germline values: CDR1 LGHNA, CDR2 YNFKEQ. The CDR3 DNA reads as TGTGCCATCAGCGCCTATACGCAGGTGGCGCTGATCTACAATGAGCAGTTCTTC. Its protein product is CAISAYTQVALIYNEQFF.